This T cell receptor beta chain was profiled in a study of memory CD4+ T cells and cytomegalovirus serostatus. V was cut by 11 bases and J by 0 bases, with 14 bases left in between. CDR1 and CDR2 from the germline V gene are SNHLY and FYNNEI. The CDR3 loop spans 14 amino acids. In the original analysis: After removing out-of-frame reads, 2 million to 2.5 million distinct TCRbeta sequences remained. Clones were sequenced by immunoSEQ multiplex PCR, and TCRdb holds only the in-frame ones, with some missing. The DNA was the basis for D and trimming; V, J and clone size are from that table. The sample carries about 82,000 clones, 80% recorded once. The sort gate was single viable CD3+CD4+CD8-CD45RO+ cells for memory CD4+ T cells.

The genes are TRBV2 and TRBJ1-5, with D possibly matching TRBD1 (5 bases). The origin of this receptor is an adult in good health and CMV-seronegative. Source material: memory CD4+ T cells from blood. CDR3 residues: CAYQDIDSNQPQHF. CDR3 nucleotide sequence: TGTGCCTATCAGGACATCGATAGCAATCAGCCCCAGCATTTT.